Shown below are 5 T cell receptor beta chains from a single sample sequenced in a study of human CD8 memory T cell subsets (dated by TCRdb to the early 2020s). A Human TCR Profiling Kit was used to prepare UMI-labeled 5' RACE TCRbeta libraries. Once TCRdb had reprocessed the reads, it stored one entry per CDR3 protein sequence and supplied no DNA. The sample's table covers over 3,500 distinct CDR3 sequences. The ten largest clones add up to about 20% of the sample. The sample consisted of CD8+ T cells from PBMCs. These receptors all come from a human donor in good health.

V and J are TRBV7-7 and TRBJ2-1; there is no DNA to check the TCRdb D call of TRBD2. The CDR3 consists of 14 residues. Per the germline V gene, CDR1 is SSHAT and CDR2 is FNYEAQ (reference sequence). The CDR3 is CASNSGLAGNEQFF. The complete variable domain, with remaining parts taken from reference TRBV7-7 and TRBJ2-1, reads GAGVSQSPRYKVTKRGQDVTLRCDPISSHATLYWYQQALGQGPEFLTYFNYEAQPDKSGLPSDRFSAERPEGSISTLTIQRTEQRDSAMYRCASNSGLAGNEQFFGPGTRLTVL.

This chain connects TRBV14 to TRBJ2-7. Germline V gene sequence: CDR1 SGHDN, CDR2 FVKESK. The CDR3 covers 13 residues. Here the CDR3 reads CASSQRSSYEQYF.

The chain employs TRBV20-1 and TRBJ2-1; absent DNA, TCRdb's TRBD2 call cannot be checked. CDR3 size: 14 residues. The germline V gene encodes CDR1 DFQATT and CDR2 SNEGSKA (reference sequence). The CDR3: CSASWASGRNEQFF.

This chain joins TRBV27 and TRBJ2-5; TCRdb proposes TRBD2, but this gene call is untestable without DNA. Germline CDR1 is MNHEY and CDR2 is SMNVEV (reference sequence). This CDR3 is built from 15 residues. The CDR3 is CASSLSGGDQETQYF.

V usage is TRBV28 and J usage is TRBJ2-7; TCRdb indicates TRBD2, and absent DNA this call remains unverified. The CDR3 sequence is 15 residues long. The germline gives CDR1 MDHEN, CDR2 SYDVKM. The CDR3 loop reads CASGFRGSMKYEQYF.